This T cell receptor beta chain appears in the sequencing data of a study of post-analysis software for immune sequencing data. Study at large: The study covered relapsing-remitting, secondary progressive and progressive-relapsing courses of multiple sclerosis.

Regarding the study as a whole: Among roughly 5 TRBV segments more frequent in patients than controls were TRBV5-6, TRBV5-1 and TRBV20-1.

Unique molecular identifiers tagged the TCR beta cDNA libraries. Researchers reported 550,000 or so cDNA molecules coming from around 1 to 10 million T cells. TCRdb itself ran the PCR reads through MiXCR, one entry per CDR3 protein. Found here are about 540,000 distinct CDR3 sequences, around 36% of them singletons; the top ten hold about 5.6%. Details on this clonotype: Antigen specificity is unknown.

Trimming at V came to 7 bases and at J to 0 bases, leaving 5 bases not matched to a gene. The CDR3 is made up of 14 amino acids. CDR1 is SNHLY, CDR2 FYNNEI, per germline. This chain joins TRBV2 and TRBJ2-7, with 8 positions matching TRBD2. The sample was blood. This receptor was taken from a girl under 18 with multiple sclerosis. The CDR3 nucleotides read TGTGCCAGCATACTAGCGGAGAGCTCCTACGAGCAGTACTTC. It translates to CASILAESSYEQYF.